This paragraph covers one T cell receptor (beta chain) sequence. Its target is not known. The data were obtained in a study of cytomegalovirus exposure and HLA in healthy donors. Study-level results: Altogether, 170 or so TCR beta chains were recorded as cytomegalovirus-associated. Rare sequences made up most TCRs, while some public TCRs were found in many donors. High specificity and sensitivity for cytomegalovirus status were reported for the classifier.

The data were produced by immunoSEQ multiplex PCR, yet TCRdb's version contains in-frame clones alone and is incomplete. The sample has 65,000 to 95,000 clones, 93% seen once. This CDR3 comprises 15 residues. Germline-derived CDR1 and CDR2 are MNHEY and SMNVEV (reference sequence). V was shortened by 3 bases and J by 6 bases, with 12 bases between the two germline ends. The sequenced sample consisted of PBMCs. The rearrangement joins TRBV27 to TRBJ1-6, with D tentatively TRBD1 (5 bases). The TCR sequence derives from a woman in her twenties or thirties in good health and CMV-seronegative. This CDR3 reads CASSFRVLGNSPLHF. The CDR3 bases are TGTGCCAGCAGTTTCAGGGTTCTAGGTAATTCACCCCTCCACTTT.